The 31 T cell receptor beta chains given below trace back to one sample, sequenced in a study of shared clonotypes between healthy human individuals (dated by TCRdb to the early 2020s). Library method: the immunoSEQ multiplex PCR assay. The source is immuneACCESS, and TCRdb retained only in-frame sequences with V and J called. Part of the clones is not carried over; for the studies checked, unresolved V genes explain less than half of this, and the remainder is unexplained. A total of some 2.3 million clones appear in this sample, more than 80% of them only once. About 0.39% of the sample is taken by the ten largest. The sample comprised naive CD4+ T cells from PBMCs. This specimen's cell subset or site label, per the study, means: CD45RA+ positively selected. The origin of the receptors is a man between 18 and 35 years old in good health. Some clones in this sample may be carry-over from other donors' samples.

V usage is TRBV7-2 and J usage is TRBJ2-7, with D tentatively TRBD1 (7 bases). CDR3 length: 17 amino acids. Trimming pared 5 bases from V and 2 bases from J, leaving 22 bases between. Germline V lookup: CDR1 SGHTA, CDR2 FQGNSA. The CDR3 is CASSLRSTSRGTYEQYF. CDR3 DNA sequence: TGTGCCAGCAGCCTCCGGTCCACTAGCAGGGGGACCTACGAGCAGTACTTC.

The chain is built from TRBV28 and TRBJ2-7; TRBD2 matches at 8 bases. V gave up 3 bases and J gave up 1 base; unmatched junction bases: 5. Germline CDR1 and CDR2: MDHEN and SYDVKM. The CDR3 is made up of 15 amino acids. The CDR3 nucleotides are TGTGCCAGCAGTTTTATCCGCGGGGGGTCCTACGAGCAGTACTTC. Protein sequence: CASSFIRGGSYEQYF.

The chain has TRBV11-2 and TRBJ2-7, with TRBD1 matching over 9 bases. CDR1 is SGHAT and CDR2 is FQNNGV in the germline V gene. V was pared by 5 bases and J by 3 bases, with 11 bases of the junction left unmatched. The CDR3 covers 16 residues. CDR3 protein: CASSPLTGGRHYEQYF. For the CDR3, the DNA is TGTGCCAGCAGCCCGTTAACAGGGGGCAGGCACTACGAGCAGTACTTC.

This clone occurred once. The rearrangement joins TRBV7-3 to TRBJ1-5, with TRBD1 matching 7 bases. The V segment lost 6 bases and the J segment 7 bases; nucleotides outside the gene matches: 6. Germline-derived CDR1 and CDR2 are SGHTA and FQGTGA. The CDR3 is 13 amino acids. CDR3 in amino acids: CASSAGGGQPQHF. CDR3 coding DNA: TGTGCCAGCAGTGCGGGAGGGGGCCAGCCCCAGCATTTT.

CDR3 coding DNA: TGTGCCAGAGCCTTGAGAGCTAGCAATCAGCCCCAGCATTTT. Translation: CARALRASNQPQHF. J is TRBJ1-5 and V is TRBV7-4; unclear D gene. CDR3 length: 14 residues. With 9 bases removed from V and 0 bases from J, the gap between germline ends came to 12 bases. Germline V gene lookup returns CDR1 SGHVT and CDR2 SQSDAQ. Filled out from reference TRBV7-4 and TRBJ1-5, the complete variable domain reads GAGVSQSPRYKVAKRGRDVALRCDSISGHVTLYWYRQTLGQGSEVLTYSQSDAQRDKSGRPSGRFSAERPERSVSTLKIQRTEQGDSAVYLCARALRASNQPQHFGDGTRLSIL.

V gene TRBV19 combines with J gene TRBJ1-2; tentatively, D is TRBD1 (5 bases). Trimming removed 0 bases from V and 0 bases from J, with 14 bases in between. The CDR3 consists of 17 residues. From germline, CDR1 is LNHDA and CDR2 SQIVND (reference sequence). CDR3 region: CASSIDRGRATNYGYTF. CDR3 DNA sequence: TGTGCCAGTAGTATAGATCGGGGCAGGGCTACTAACTATGGCTACACCTTC.

The V call is TRBV5-4, the J call TRBJ2-7, with TRBD2 matching over 8 bases. Germline V gene lookup returns CDR1 SGHNT and CDR2 YYREEE (reference sequence). The CDR3 spans 15 residues. Trimming removed 4 bases from V and 7 bases from J; junction bases left unmatched: 13. The CDR3 region has the DNA TGTGCCAGCAGCCCAGGAGCGGGGGTTCCTTTGGAGCAGTACTTC. Translation: CASSPGAGVPLEQYF.

The chain joins TRBV7-2 to TRBJ2-1; 7 nucleotides line up with TRBD2. V gave up 4 bases and J gave up 9 bases; unmatched junction bases: 6. The CDR3 totals 13 residues. CDR1 is SGHTA and CDR2 is FQGNSA in the germline V gene. The CDR3 is CASSSWAGAEQFF. The DNA for the CDR3 is TGTGCCAGCAGCTCCTGGGCGGGAGCTGAGCAGTTCTTC.

The J gene is TRBJ2-2, the V gene TRBV30; the match to TRBD2 covers 9 bases. The CDR3 has 14 residues. After removal of 6 bases from V and 1 base from J, the junction contained 3 bases not matched to a gene. Germline assignment: CDR1 GTSNPN and CDR2 SVGIG (reference sequence). The CDR3 reads CACKRGVNTGELFF. DNA for the CDR3: TGTGCCTGTAAGCGGGGGGTGAACACCGGGGAGCTGTTTTTT.

The J gene is TRBJ1-6, the V gene TRBV29-1, with 9 bases fitting TRBD1. Losses at the gene ends were 5 bases for V and 10 bases for J; bases not matched to a gene: 9. CDR1 is SQVTM and CDR2 is ANQGSEA in the germline V gene. This CDR3 contains 14 residues. The CDR3 loop reads CSVPPGQGGSPLHF. DNA of the CDR3: TGCAGCGTTCCCCCGGGACAGGGTGGCTCACCCCTCCACTTT.

V gene TRBV28 combines with J gene TRBJ2-7, with 9 nucleotides matching TRBD1. Germline-derived CDR1 and CDR2 are MDHEN and SYDVKM. V was clipped by 5 bases and J by 2 bases; unmatched bases: 10. The CDR3 covers 16 residues. Here the CDR3 reads CASSTPGTGLPYEQYF. CDR3 nucleotides: TGTGCCAGCAGTACTCCCGGGACAGGGCTACCCTACGAGCAGTACTTC. The full variable domain, its missing parts supplied by reference TRBV28 and TRBJ2-7, is DVKVTQSSRYLVKRTGEKVFLECVQDMDHENMFWYRQDPGLGLRLIYFSYDVKMKEKGDIPEGYSVSREKKERFSLILESASTNQTSMYLCASSTPGTGLPYEQYFGPGTRLTVT.

As to this clone: Other DNA sequences in the same sample also yield this CDR3. The V gene is TRBV5-4, the J gene TRBJ2-1; TRBD2 agrees at 10 bases. The CDR3 length is 15 residues. V lost 0 bases to trimming and J lost 6 bases; unmatched junction nucleotides: 3. The germline V gene has CDR1 SGHNT and CDR2 YYREEE (reference sequence). The CDR3 loop is CASSLGTSGTNEQFF. CDR3 bases: TGTGCCAGCAGCTTGGGGACTAGCGGAACCAATGAGCAGTTCTTC. Supplemented by reference TRBV5-4 and TRBJ2-1, the full variable domain reads ETGVTQSPTHLIKTRGQQVTLRCSSQSGHNTVSWYQQALGQGPQFIFQYYREEENGRGNFPPRFSGLQFPNYSSELNVNALELDDSALYLCASSLGTSGTNEQFFGPGTRLTVL.

This chain connects TRBV19 to TRBJ1-1; D perhaps matches TRBD1 (5 bases). The CDR3 extends over 13 amino acids. Trimming took off 4 bases at V and 7 bases at J, with 13 bases between the two ends. Germline V gene lookup returns CDR1 LNHDA and CDR2 SQIVND (reference sequence). The CDR3, as DNA: TGTGCCAGTAGTAGGCTCTCAAGGGGTGAAGCTTTCTTT. Translating it yields CASSRLSRGEAFF. The whole variable domain, filled in from reference TRBV19 and TRBJ1-1, reads DGGITQSPKYLFRKEGQNVTLSCEQNLNHDAMYWYRQDPGQGLRLIYYSQIVNDFQKGDIAEGYSVSREKKESFPLTVTSAQKNPTAFYLCASSRLSRGEAFFGQGTRLTVV.

The V call is TRBV23-1, the J call TRBJ2-7; D possibly corresponds to TRBD1 (5 bases). TRBV23-1 has ORF status, its function being uncertain. The ends were cut back, 2 bases at V and 3 bases at J, with 11 bases in the middle. The CDR3 is 14 residues long. The CDR3 protein is CASSQETVNYEQYF. The DNA of the CDR3 is TGCGCCAGCAGTCAAGAGACAGTTAACTACGAGCAGTACTTC.

The J gene is TRBJ2-2, the V gene TRBV28; 8 bases agree with TRBD1. This CDR3 comprises 17 residues. J was trimmed by 3 bases and V by 10 bases; bases with no gene match: 16. The V gene's germline CDR1 is MDHEN and CDR2 SYDVKM. The CDR3 DNA sequence: TGTGCCATCCCGACACTCGACAGGGGAGGAGACACCGGGGAGCTGTTTTTT. Translating it yields CAIPTLDRGGDTGELFF.

This clone was counted between two and nine times. The rearrangement uses TRBV19 and TRBJ1-2; 7 nucleotides match TRBD1. Germline CDR1 LNHDA, CDR2 SQIVND (reference sequence). Losses at the gene ends were 5 bases for V and 8 bases for J; bases not matched to a gene: 5. The CDR3 is 12 residues long. CDR3 coding DNA: TGTGCCAGTAGTCAAAGACAGGGAGGCTACACCTTC. Translation gives CASSQRQGGYTF. The full variable domain, with the rest looked up from reference TRBV19 and TRBJ1-2, is DGGITQSPKYLFRKEGQNVTLSCEQNLNHDAMYWYRQDPGQGLRLIYYSQIVNDFQKGDIAEGYSVSREKKESFPLTVTSAQKNPTAFYLCASSQRQGGYTFGSGTRLTVV.

This chain uses TRBV7-6 with TRBJ2-2; 10 nucleotides agree with TRBD1. CDR1 SGHVS and CDR2 FNYEAQ come from the germline V gene. There are 17 residues in the CDR3. J lost 5 bases, V lost 0 bases, and 6 bases had no gene match. The CDR3 spells CASSLALGTGATGELFF. Written as DNA, the CDR3 is TGTGCCAGCAGCTTAGCGCTTGGGACAGGGGCTACCGGGGAGCTGTTTTTT.

The rearrangement links TRBV7-9 to TRBJ2-7, with 10 bases matching TRBD1. Germline V gene lookup returns CDR1 SEHNR and CDR2 FQNEAQ (reference sequence). The ends lost 5 bases at V and 5 bases at J; junction bases unmatched: 12. This CDR3 is built from 16 residues. DNA for the CDR3: TGTGCCAGCAGCCCACCTAGCCTGGGACAGGGGAACGAGCAGTACTTC. Translating gives CASSPPSLGQGNEQYF.

This rearrangement joins TRBV28 to TRBJ2-7; TRBD1 agrees at 8 bases. V lost 6 bases, J lost 6 bases, and 13 bases stayed unmatched. CDR1 is MDHEN and CDR2 is SYDVKM in the germline V gene. This CDR3 contains 15 residues. As DNA, the CDR3 is TGTGCCAGCAGCACCCCGGACAGGGTTTTCTCCGAGCAGTACTTC. Encoded protein: CASSTPDRVFSEQYF.

This clone was counted a single time. In the same sample, other DNA sequences code for this CDR3. J is TRBJ1-1 and V is TRBV28; weak D call: TRBD1 (6 bases). Trimming left V 3 bases short and J 0 bases short, with 11 bases between. This CDR3 has 15 amino acids. Germline lookup yields CDR1 MDHEN and CDR2 SYDVKM. CDR3 sequence: CASSFRGALNTEAFF. DNA of the CDR3: TGTGCCAGCAGTTTCCGGGGGGCCTTGAACACTGAAGCTTTCTTT.

Only one count was recorded for this clone. The chain joins TRBV30 to TRBJ2-7; 7 positions agree with TRBD1. This CDR3 comprises 15 residues. Germline V gene data show CDR1 as GTSNPN and CDR2 as SVGIG (reference sequence). V gave up 3 bases and J gave up 1 base; unmatched junction bases: 9. CDR3 sequence: CAWSPPGQLSYEQYF. The CDR3 nucleotides are TGTGCCTGGAGCCCACCGGGACAGCTTTCCTACGAGCAGTACTTC.

The table lists this clone with a count of one. V gene TRBV2 combines with J gene TRBJ1-2; D is undetermined. The V gene's germline CDR1 is SNHLY and CDR2 FYNNEI. The CDR3 is made up of 13 amino acids. The V end lost 3 bases, the J end lost 1 base, and 6 bases lay between the germline ends. The CDR3 DNA is TGTGCCAGCAGTGATCCGGTTAACTATGGCTACACCTTC. Translation gives CASSDPVNYGYTF.

J is TRBJ1-2 and V is TRBV27; unclear D gene. Per germline, CDR1 MNHEY and CDR2 SMNVEV (reference sequence). The CDR3 is 13 amino acids. V was clipped by 3 bases and J by 14 bases, with 19 bases between them. CDR3 loop: CASSLSHGLDVTF. The CDR3 region has the DNA TGTGCCAGCAGTTTGAGTCACGGCTTAGATGTAACCTTC.

This rearrangement joins TRBV25-1 to TRBJ2-3, with 9 bases identical to TRBD2. Germline lookup yields CDR1 MGHDK and CDR2 SYGVNS. The CDR3 length is 16 residues. V was pared by 1 base and J by 2 bases, with 4 bases of the junction left unmatched. The CDR3 DNA follows: TGTGCCAGCAGTGAATCTCTAGCGGGGCCCACAGATACGCAGTATTTT. Translated, it gives CASSESLAGPTDTQYF.

The V and J genes are TRBV5-1 and TRBJ2-2; 7 bases fit TRBD1. CDR1 is SGHRS and CDR2 is YFSETQ in the germline V gene. The V segment lost 4 bases and the J segment 1 base; nucleotides outside the gene matches: 10. The length of the CDR3 is 17 residues. The CDR3 protein is CASSRSTRQGNTGELFF. The DNA of the CDR3 is TGCGCCAGCAGCAGATCTACCCGACAGGGGAACACCGGGGAGCTGTTTTTT.

The V and J genes are TRBV6-1 and TRBJ1-4, with D possibly being TRBD1 (5 bases). Trimming removed 4 bases from V and 4 bases from J, with 13 bases in between. The CDR3 consists of 15 residues. CDR1 and CDR2 (germline): MNHNS, SASEGT. The CDR3 loop is CASSARQTLNEKLFF. The CDR3 nucleotides are TGTGCCAGCAGTGCCCGACAGACACTTAATGAAAAACTGTTTTTT.

The chain joins TRBV6-4 to TRBJ1-4; 10 nucleotides align to TRBD1. The CDR3 runs to 18 residues. V shed 0 bases and J 7 bases; nucleotides not matched to a gene: 11. Germline CDR1 is MRHNA and CDR2 is SNTAGT. The chain's CDR3 is CASSDSWDRGGSVEKLFF. The DNA of the CDR3 is TGTGCCAGCAGTGACTCGTGGGACAGGGGTGGTTCGGTTGAAAAACTGTTTTTT.

The rearrangement links TRBV10-3 to TRBJ2-2; 9 bases line up with TRBD1. Trimming at V came to 8 bases and at J to 7 bases, leaving 11 bases not matched to a gene. The CDR3 spans 15 residues. The germline CDR1 and CDR2 sequences are ENHRY and SYGVKD. As DNA, the CDR3 is TGTGCCATCCTCAGGACAGGGGTTAAAGTCGGGGAGCTGTTTTTT. Its translation: CAILRTGVKVGELFF.

The rearrangement links TRBV14 to TRBJ1-2; maybe TRBD1 (6 bases). Trimming took off 4 bases at V and 2 bases at J, with 14 bases between the two ends. Germline loops: CDR1 SGHDN, CDR2 FVKESK. The length of the CDR3 is 15 residues. CDR3 sequence: CASSPRDTRNYGYTF. The CDR3 DNA sequence: TGTGCCAGCAGCCCGCGGGACACCCGGAACTATGGCTACACCTTC.

The V gene is TRBV11-2, the J gene TRBJ2-7, with D uncertain. Germline values: CDR1 SGHAT, CDR2 FQNNGV. The CDR3 is 15 residues long. Trimming stripped 5 bases from V and 5 bases from J, with 19 bases between. CDR3 region: CASSLLVNGPHEQYF. In nucleotides, the CDR3 is TGTGCCAGCAGCCTGTTGGTGAATGGTCCCCACGAGCAGTACTTC.

The chain combines TRBV9 with TRBJ2-3; D ambiguous. This CDR3 is 15 amino acids long. The V and J ends lost 0 bases and 4 bases respectively, with 12 bases between them. CDR1 SGDLS and CDR2 YYNGEE come from the germline V gene. The CDR3 reads CASSVVSVAADTQYF. DNA for the CDR3: TGTGCCAGCAGCGTAGTTTCCGTGGCGGCAGATACGCAGTATTTT.